Listed below are T cell receptor beta chains from one sample, sequenced in a study of a mutant IDH1 vaccine in newly diagnosed glioma. The protocol was immunoSEQ multiplex PCR, while the TCRdb copy is restricted to in-frame clones and leaves out a portion. In the table there are some 49,000 clones, over 75% of which are singletons. No antigens are known for them. The material was PBMCs, obtained from a glioma patient whose treatment included an IDH1 peptide vaccine. These receptors were obtained from a woman aged 40 to 49 with glioma. Some clones in this sample may be carry-over from other donors' samples. The CDR3 runs from the conserved cysteine through the conserved F or W. Each record gives: CDR3 length, clone size, D gene, J gene, V gene, CDR3 DNA, CDR3 protein. D genes are given only for firm matches. Not all rows give a size; the values are once, few, many and, for expanded clones, a class.

len: 13
abundance: few
d_gene: .
j_gene: TRBJ1-1
v_gene: TRBV11-2
CDR3nt: TGTGCCAGCAATCAAATCGGTAGGACTGAAGCTTTCTTT
CDR3aa: CASNQIGRTEAFF

len: 20
abundance: .
d_gene: .
j_gene: TRBJ2-5
v_gene: TRBV6-7
CDR3nt: TGTGCCAGCAGTTACTCGATTATTACCAGGTACCGGGGTCCCAAAGAGACCCAGTACTTC
CDR3aa: CASSYSIITRYRGPKETQYF

len: 11
abundance: .
d_gene: .
j_gene: TRBJ1-2
v_gene: TRBV19
CDR3nt: TGTGCCAGCAAGACTAACTATGGCTACACCTTC
CDR3aa: CASKTNYGYTF

len: 13
abundance: once
d_gene: .
j_gene: TRBJ2-1
v_gene: TRBV5-1
CDR3nt: TGCGCCAGCAGCTTGGATAAGGGGAATGAGCAGTTCTTC
CDR3aa: CASSLDKGNEQFF

len: 13
abundance: .
d_gene: .
j_gene: TRBJ2-1
v_gene: TRBV18
CDR3nt: TGTGCCAGCTCACAAGAGGGTGGCAATGAGCAGTTCTTC
CDR3aa: CASSQEGGNEQFF

len: 15
abundance: .
d_gene: .
j_gene: TRBJ2-3
v_gene: TRBV10-1
CDR3nt: TGCGCCAGCAGTGAAAACCTCCACCCCACAGATACGCAGTATTTT
CDR3aa: CASSENLHPTDTQYF

len: 14
abundance: few
d_gene: .
j_gene: TRBJ1-2
v_gene: TRBV5-8
CDR3nt: TGTGCCAGCGGTTTACGGCTGTCCTACTATGGCTACACCTTC
CDR3aa: CASGLRLSYYGYTF

len: 14
abundance: .
d_gene: .
j_gene: TRBJ1-5
v_gene: TRBV7-6
CDR3nt: TGTGCCAGCAGCGGGGACATTAACAATCAGCCCCAGCATTTT
CDR3aa: CASSGDINNQPQHF

len: 14
abundance: .
d_gene: TRBD1
j_gene: TRBJ1-1
v_gene: TRBV2
CDR3nt: TGTGCCAGCAGAGCAACAGGGGCGAACACTGAAGCTTTCTTT
CDR3aa: CASRATGANTEAFF

len: 14
abundance: .
d_gene: .
j_gene: TRBJ1-1
v_gene: TRBV7-6
CDR3nt: TGTGCCAGCAGCCCTCTGGGGGCGAGCACTGAAGCTTTCTTT
CDR3aa: CASSPLGASTEAFF

len: 15
abundance: .
d_gene: TRBD1
j_gene: TRBJ2-5
v_gene: TRBV9
CDR3nt: TGTGCCAGCAGCGCGGGGACAGGGGGCCTGGAGACCCAGTACTTC
CDR3aa: CASSAGTGGLETQYF

len: 16
abundance: few
d_gene: TRBD1
j_gene: TRBJ1-2
v_gene: TRBV5-1
CDR3nt: TGCGCCAGCAGCTCTACTCGGACAGGGTTGAACTATGGCTACACCTTC
CDR3aa: CASSSTRTGLNYGYTF

len: 15
abundance: .
d_gene: .
j_gene: TRBJ2-5
v_gene: TRBV12-5
CDR3nt: TGTGCTAGTGGTTCCCAGGGTTTTCGGGAAGAGACCCAGTACTTC
CDR3aa: CASGSQGFREETQYF

len: 14
abundance: few
d_gene: .
j_gene: TRBJ1-1
v_gene: TRBV21-1
CDR3nt: TGTGCCAGCGTTTACCAGGGGGGGAACACTGAAGCTTTCTTT
CDR3aa: CASVYQGGNTEAFF

len: 16
abundance: .
d_gene: .
j_gene: TRBJ2-3
v_gene: TRBV9
CDR3nt: TGTGCCAGCAGCCCATCCCCCCGAGGTAGCACAGATACGCAGTATTTT
CDR3aa: CASSPSPRGSTDTQYF

len: 12
abundance: .
d_gene: .
j_gene: TRBJ1-2
v_gene: TRBV5-8
CDR3nt: TGTGCCAGCAGAGGACGGATCTATGGCTACACCTTC
CDR3aa: CASRGRIYGYTF

len: 16
abundance: .
d_gene: .
j_gene: TRBJ2-3
v_gene: TRBV5-1
CDR3nt: TGCGCCAGCAGCAAAACAGGGAGGGGAGGCACAGATACGCAGTATTTT
CDR3aa: CASSKTGRGGTDTQYF

len: 17
abundance: .
d_gene: TRBD2
j_gene: TRBJ2-2
v_gene: TRBV4-1
CDR3nt: TGCGCCAGCAGCCAAGATTTGGGGGGGAGGAACACCGGGGAGCTGTTTTTT
CDR3aa: CASSQDLGGRNTGELFF

len: 15
abundance: .
d_gene: .
j_gene: TRBJ2-1
v_gene: TRBV18
CDR3nt: TGTGCCAGCTCACCACCAGTCAGCACTGAGGGTGAGCAGTTCTTC
CDR3aa: CASSPPVSTEGEQFF

len: 11
abundance: .
d_gene: .
j_gene: TRBJ2-5
v_gene: TRBV20-1
CDR3nt: TGCAGTGCTAGGAGAGGGGGGACCCAGTACTTC
CDR3aa: CSARRGGTQYF

len: 14
abundance: .
d_gene: TRBD1
j_gene: TRBJ1-2
v_gene: TRBV5-6
CDR3nt: TGTGCCAGCAGCAGCGGACAGGCTAACTATGGCTACACCTTC
CDR3aa: CASSSGQANYGYTF

len: 14
abundance: few
d_gene: TRBD1
j_gene: TRBJ1-4
v_gene: TRBV15
CDR3nt: TGTGCCACCAGCAGGGACAGGGGGAATGAAAAACTGTTTTTT
CDR3aa: CATSRDRGNEKLFF

len: 14
abundance: few
d_gene: .
j_gene: TRBJ1-2
v_gene: TRBV29-1
CDR3nt: TGCAGCGTTGAGCAGGCAGGCGGAGTAGTTGGCTACACCTTC
CDR3aa: CSVEQAGGVVGYTF

len: 16
abundance: .
d_gene: TRBD1
j_gene: TRBJ2-7
v_gene: TRBV25-1
CDR3nt: TGTGCCAGCAGTGATCTGCCCGGCAGGGGGCGATACGAGCAGTACTTC
CDR3aa: CASSDLPGRGRYEQYF

len: 14
abundance: .
d_gene: .
j_gene: TRBJ1-5
v_gene: TRBV9
CDR3nt: TGTGCCAGCAGCGGTGGCCAGGGCGGTCAGCCCCAGCATTTT
CDR3aa: CASSGGQGGQPQHF

len: 12
abundance: .
d_gene: .
j_gene: TRBJ2-1
v_gene: TRBV30
CDR3nt: TGTGCCTGGAGTCTGGTAGGGGGAGAGCAGTTCTTC
CDR3aa: CAWSLVGGEQFF

len: 14
abundance: .
d_gene: TRBD1
j_gene: TRBJ1-5
v_gene: TRBV19
CDR3nt: TGTGCCAGTAGGCAGGGGGGGAGCAATCAGCCCCAGCATTTT
CDR3aa: CASRQGGSNQPQHF

len: 13
abundance: .
d_gene: TRBD1
j_gene: TRBJ1-1
v_gene: TRBV10-1
CDR3nt: TGCGCCAGCAGTTTGACAGGGGGCACTGAAGCTTTCTTT
CDR3aa: CASSLTGGTEAFF

len: 11
abundance: .
d_gene: .
j_gene: TRBJ1-1
v_gene: TRBV6-5
CDR3nt: TGTGCCAGCAGTCGTGAGACTGAAGCTTTCTTT
CDR3aa: CASSRETEAFF